Described below is a single T cell receptor (beta chain) sequence and its context. Its matching antigen is unknown. This specimen comes from a study of shared clonotypes between healthy human individuals. Assay: immunoSEQ multiplex PCR; the TCRdb copy retains only in-frame clones and omits some. The sample has around 2.3 million clones, roughly 95% seen once. V shed 2 bases, J shed 1 base, and the junction held 7 bases outside the gene matches. This CDR3 is 16 amino acids long. Germline V gene lookup returns CDR1 SNHLY and CDR2 FYNNEI. Study results and caveats: Non-shared clonotypes showed lower generation probabilities than clonotypes common to all four donors. Naive subsets generally exceeded memory subsets in estimated richness.

The sequence was collected from a young man in good health. The chain joins TRBV2 to TRBJ2-7; 8 nucleotides agree with TRBD2. The sequenced material came from naive CD4+ T cells sorted from blood. Subset specified: CD45RA+ positively selected. In DNA form, the CDR3 reads TGTGCCAGCAGTGAATTTAGAACTAGCGGATCCTACGAGCAGTACTTC. Protein: CASSEFRTSGSYEQYF. Full variable domain (outside the CDR3, taken from reference TRBV2 and TRBJ2-7): EPEVTQTPSHQVTQMGQEVILRCVPISNHLYFYWYRQILGQKVEFLVSFYNNEISEKSEIFDDQFSVERPDGSNFTLKIRSTKLEDSAMYFCASSEFRTSGSYEQYFGPGTRLTVT.